This entry features one TCR beta chain sequence. Its antigen is not known. Amplified TCR beta CDR3 regions came from RNA transcripts. Initially, a first-round RT-PCR of the TCR CDR3 employed the HTBI primer set. TCRdb used MiXCR to reprocess the multiplex PCR reads, holding one entry per CDR3 protein. The sample lists 600,000 to 800,000 distinct CDR3 sequences, roughly a third occurring once. V was clipped by 8 bases and J by 7 bases, with 14 bases between them. Germline V gene lookup returns CDR1 ENHRY and CDR2 SYGVKD. The CDR3 covers 12 residues. This record belongs to a study of T cells in Graves' hyperthyroidism and ophthalmopathy. Findings and limits, study-wide: Blood also held most thyroid clonotypes expanded beyond 0.001. A median 6.5 months before onset, the model predicted ophthalmopathy. Ophthalmopathy was told apart from stable hyperthyroidism by a 13 V-J model.

Sequencing used blood. This TCR came from a woman aged 40-49 years with Graves' hyperthyroidism. V is TRBV10-3 and J is TRBJ2-5, with D tentatively TRBD1 (7 bases). CDR3 in DNA: TGTGCCATCCGCCAGGGGGGCTTGACCCAGTACTTC. This sequence encodes CAIRQGGLTQYF.